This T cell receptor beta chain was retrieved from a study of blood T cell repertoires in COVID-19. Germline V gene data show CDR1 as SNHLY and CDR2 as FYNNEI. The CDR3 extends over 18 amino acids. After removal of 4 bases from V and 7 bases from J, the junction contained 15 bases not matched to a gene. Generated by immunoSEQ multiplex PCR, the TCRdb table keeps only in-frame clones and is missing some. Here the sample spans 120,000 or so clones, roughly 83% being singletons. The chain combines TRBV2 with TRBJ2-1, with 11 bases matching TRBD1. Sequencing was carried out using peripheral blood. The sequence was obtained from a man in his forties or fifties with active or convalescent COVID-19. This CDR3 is CASSGLFVGTGGGNEQFF. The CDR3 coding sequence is TGTGCCAGCAGTGGGTTGTTTGTCGGGACAGGGGGTGGTAATGAGCAGTTCTTC.